What follows are 27 T cell receptor beta chains derived from one specimen sequenced in a study of cytomegalovirus exposure and HLA in healthy donors. With 60 Vbeta and 13 Jbeta primers, the PCR was carried out. The assay was immunoSEQ multiplex PCR, and TCRdb's table has in-frame clones only and misses some. The listing contains 200,000 or so clones. The sample taken for sequencing was PBMCs. All receptors derive from a boy aged 5-17 years in good health and CMV-seronegative.

This rearrangement joins TRBV2 to TRBJ1-2; 7 bases map to TRBD1. Germline V gene lookup returns CDR1 SNHLY and CDR2 FYNNEI. The CDR3 totals 13 residues. Germline trimming cut 11 bases from V and 4 bases from J; bases unmatched to any gene: 10. Here the CDR3 reads CAAVKQGSYGYTF. CDR3 nucleotides: TGTGCCGCGGTCAAACAGGGGAGCTATGGCTACACCTTC.

J is TRBJ2-7 and V is TRBV18; tentatively, D is TRBD2 (7 bases). CDR3 length: 15 residues. Germline assignment: CDR1 KGHSH and CDR2 LQKENI. With 1 base removed from V and 2 bases from J, the gap between germline ends came to 12 bases. The CDR3 reads CASSPLGGGTYEQYF. DNA for the CDR3: TGTGCCAGCTCACCACTAGGCGGGGGCACCTACGAGCAGTACTTC. The variable domain in full, completed from reference TRBV18 and TRBJ2-7, reads NAGVMQNPRHLVRRRGQEARLRCSPMKGHSHVYWYRQLPEEGLKFMVYLQKENIIDESGMPKERFSAEFPKEGPSILRIQQVVRGDSAAYFCASSPLGGGTYEQYFGPGTRLTVT.

The gene calls are TRBV9 and TRBJ2-7, with 8 bases identical to TRBD2. The J call could be wrong; TRBJ2-1 is a better fit for the DNA end. The CDR3 is 15 residues long. Per germline, CDR1 SGDLS and CDR2 YYNGEE. The DNA for the CDR3 is TGTGCCAGCAGCGCCGTCGGGGGGGCGCGTTATGAGCAGTTCTTC. This translates into CASSAVGGARYEQFF.

The chain couples TRBV19 to TRBJ1-5, with 8 bases matching TRBD1. This CDR3 region has 15 residues. The ends lost 4 bases at V and 7 bases at J; junction bases unmatched: 9. The germline gives CDR1 LNHDA, CDR2 SQIVND (reference sequence). The CDR3 loop is CASSRPQGAGQPQHF. Here the CDR3 DNA reads TGTGCCAGTAGTAGACCTCAGGGGGCAGGCCAGCCCCAGCATTTT.

The chain recombines TRBV6-1 with TRBJ1-1; 7 bases are shared with TRBD1. Looked up from germline, CDR1 is MNHNS and CDR2 is SASEGT. The CDR3 totals 14 residues. J gave up 3 bases and V 7 bases, and 8 bases lay outside the gene matches. CDR3 coding DNA: TGTGCCAGCACTAACAGGGGCGCCCACACTGAAGCTTTCTTT. Translated: CASTNRGAHTEAFF.

The chain couples TRBV7-9 to TRBJ1-3; TRBD1 matches at 7 bases. Germline V gene sequence: CDR1 SEHNR, CDR2 FQNEAQ (reference sequence). V dropped 5 bases and J dropped 4; count of bases not matched to a gene: 8. This CDR3 contains 15 residues. CDR3 bases: TGTGCCAGCAGCCTATCCGGGACAGCAGGAAACACCATATATTTT. As protein: CASSLSGTAGNTIYF.

The chain is built from TRBV19 and TRBJ1-2; D gene unclear. V gave up 3 bases and J gave up 8 bases, with 13 bases separating them. The CDR3 contains 13 residues. From germline, CDR1 is LNHDA and CDR2 SQIVND (reference sequence). The CDR3 loop is CASSMARAGGYTF. In DNA, the CDR3 is TGTGCCAGTAGTATGGCCCGGGCGGGAGGCTACACCTTC.

This rearrangement joins TRBV5-1 to TRBJ1-1, with 9 bases lining up with TRBD1. The CDR3 loop spans 15 amino acids. Germline trimming cut 4 bases from V and 0 bases from J; bases unmatched to any gene: 4. Per the germline V gene, CDR1 is SGHRS and CDR2 is YFSETQ. CDR3 residues: CASSSRTGVNTEAFF. The CDR3 DNA reads TGCGCCAGCAGCAGTAGGACAGGGGTGAACACTGAAGCTTTCTTT.

J is TRBJ2-1 and V is TRBV11-3; 7 nucleotides line up with TRBD1. The CDR3 is made up of 17 amino acids. J gave up 5 bases and V 0 bases, and 10 bases lay outside the gene matches. Germline CDR1 SGHNT, CDR2 YENEEA. In DNA, the CDR3 is TGTGCCAGCAGCTTAGATCAGGGACAGCGCGGACACAATGAGCAGTTCTTC. Translation gives CASSLDQGQRGHNEQFF. Full variable domain (outside the CDR3, taken from reference TRBV11-3 and TRBJ2-1): EAGVVQSPRYKIIEKKQPVAFWCNPISGHNTLYWYLQNLGQGPELLIRYENEEAVDDSQLPKDRFSAERLKGVDSTLKIQPAELGDSAVYLCASSLDQGQRGHNEQFFGPGTRLTVL.

The chain combines TRBV5-8 with TRBJ1-2, with 8 bases matching TRBD1. V gave up 3 bases and J gave up 8 bases; unmatched junction bases: 9. The CDR3 runs 14 residues. The V gene's germline CDR1 is SGHTS and CDR2 YDEGEE. DNA of the CDR3: TGTGCCAGCAGCTCACCCGGACAGGGCCGGGGCTACACCTTC. Encoded protein: CASSSPGQGRGYTF.

The rearrangement links TRBV11-2 to TRBJ2-5, with 7 bases lining up with TRBD2. V dropped 1 base and J dropped 2; count of bases not matched to a gene: 7. Germline V gene data show CDR1 as SGHAT and CDR2 as FQNNGV. CDR3 length equals 16 residues. The CDR3 DNA follows: TGTGCCAGCAGCTTAGTACAGCGGGGCTCTCAAGAGACCCAGTACTTC. It specifies CASSLVQRGSQETQYF. The whole variable domain, filled in from reference TRBV11-2 and TRBJ2-5, reads EAGVAQSPRYKIIEKRQSVAFWCNPISGHATLYWYQQILGQGPKLLIQFQNNGVVDDSQLPKDRFSAERLKGVDSTLKIQPAKLEDSAVYLCASSLVQRGSQETQYFGPGTRLLVL.

The gene calls are TRBV4-1 and TRBJ1-1, with D possibly being TRBD1 (6 bases). There are 13 residues in the CDR3. Germline CDR1 MGHRA, CDR2 YSYEKL. The V and J ends lost 4 bases and 6 bases respectively, with 12 bases between them. The CDR3 nucleotides read TGCGCCAGCAGCCTAACAGGGAGCGCTGAAGCTTTCTTT. Its protein is CASSLTGSAEAFF.

The gene calls are TRBV7-9 and TRBJ2-3; no clear D gene. Germline CDR1 reads SEHNR; CDR2 reads FQNEAQ (reference sequence). With 6 bases removed from V and 8 bases from J, the gap between germline ends came to 15 bases. The CDR3 loop spans 13 amino acids. The CDR3 bases are TGTGCCAGCAGTTTGGCCTCGTCGGGTACGCAGTATTTT. Its protein is CASSLASSGTQYF. The full variable domain, with the rest looked up from reference TRBV7-9 and TRBJ2-3, is DTGVSQNPRHKITKRGQNVTFRCDPISEHNRLYWYRQTLGQGPEFLTYFQNEAQLEKSRLLSDRFSAERPKGSFSTLEIQRTEQGDSAMYLCASSLASSGTQYFGPGTRLTVL.

The chain is built from TRBV5-4 and TRBJ2-7, with a weak D call TRBD1 (6 bases). V was pared by 2 bases and J by 1 base, with 19 bases between. CDR3 size: 17 residues. CDR1 and CDR2 from the germline V gene are SGHNT and YYREEE (reference sequence). The CDR3 coding sequence is TGTGCCAGCAGCTTATTTTCGGGACACCTGCGATCCTACGAGCAGTACTTC. Protein sequence: CASSLFSGHLRSYEQYF.

The J gene is TRBJ2-7, the V gene TRBV14; no clear D. The CDR3 length is 14 residues. Germline-derived CDR1 and CDR2 are SGHDN and FVKESK. V gave up 0 bases and J gave up 1 base, with 7 bases separating them. The chain's CDR3 is CASSQDPSSYEQYF. CDR3 nucleotide sequence: TGTGCCAGCAGCCAAGACCCCAGTTCCTACGAGCAGTACTTC.

This chain connects TRBV11-2 to TRBJ1-1; 9 positions agree with TRBD1. The CDR3 totals 14 residues. CDR1 and CDR2 from the germline V gene are SGHAT and FQNNGV. The V gene end was trimmed by 4 bases and the J gene end by 4 bases; junction bases not matched to a gene: 4. This chain's CDR3 is CASSSNRGLTEAFF. The CDR3 bases are TGTGCCAGCAGCTCCAACAGGGGGCTCACTGAAGCTTTCTTT.

The CDR3 DNA is TGTGCCAGCACCGGCTCGGCGGTAGCCTACGAGCAGTACTTC. This gives the protein CASTGSAVAYEQYF. V gene TRBV28 combines with J gene TRBJ2-7; D is uncertain. CDR3 length: 14 residues. CDR1 is MDHEN, CDR2 SYDVKM, per germline. V was pared by 7 bases and J by 2 bases, with 15 bases between.

J is TRBJ2-1 and V is TRBV5-1; 8 bases map to TRBD1. V shed 4 bases, J shed 8 bases, and the junction held 11 bases outside the gene matches. This CDR3 region has 15 residues. Looked up from germline, CDR1 is SGHRS and CDR2 is YFSETQ. CDR3 sequence: CASSGGQGIRDEQFF. The CDR3 nucleotides are TGCGCCAGCAGCGGAGGACAGGGAATCAGGGATGAGCAGTTCTTC.

V gene TRBV5-6 combines with J gene TRBJ1-1; 7 bases are a match to TRBD1. This CDR3 is built from 14 residues. The germline V gene has CDR1 SGHDT and CDR2 YYEEEE. V shed 0 bases, J shed 5 bases, and the junction held 4 bases outside the gene matches. CDR3 region: CASSLGDSETEAFF. DNA of the CDR3: TGTGCCAGCAGCTTGGGGGACAGTGAAACTGAAGCTTTCTTT.

The chain combines TRBV28 with TRBJ2-1, with TRBD2 identical over 9 bases. V shed 4 bases, J shed 1 base, and the junction held 8 bases outside the gene matches. This CDR3 has 17 amino acids. Per the germline V gene, CDR1 is MDHEN and CDR2 is SYDVKM. The CDR3 region has the DNA TGTGCCAGCAGTTCGAGCGGAGCGGGGGGTTCCTACAATGAGCAGTTCTTC. Its protein is CASSSSGAGGSYNEQFF.

The rearrangement uses TRBV4-3 and TRBJ2-5, with 9 bases fitting TRBD1. Germline V gene data show CDR1 as LGHNA and CDR2 as YSLEER. With V trimmed by 0 bases and J by 5 bases, 4 bases remained unmatched. The CDR3 extends over 15 amino acids. CDR3 region: CASSQDWTGVETQYF. The CDR3 bases are TGCGCCAGCAGCCAAGATTGGACAGGGGTTGAGACCCAGTACTTC.

The V and J genes are TRBV15 and TRBJ2-7; D is perhaps TRBD1 (6 bases). This CDR3 has 14 residues. Trimming shortened V by 6 bases and J by 1 base, and 13 bases separated the two germline ends. Germline CDR1 LNHNV, CDR2 YYDKDF (reference sequence). CDR3 bases: TGTGCCACCAGAACAGACAGGTTATCCTACGAGCAGTACTTC. Protein: CATRTDRLSYEQYF.

The genes are TRBV5-4 and TRBJ1-1; D uncertain. Germline assignment: CDR1 SGHNT and CDR2 YYREEE (reference sequence). The V and J ends lost 0 bases and 1 base respectively, with 13 bases between them. CDR3 length equals 16 residues. The DNA of the CDR3 is TGTGCCAGCAGCTTGGGCGGAGGGCGTCCGAACACTGAAGCTTTCTTT. Translated: CASSLGGGRPNTEAFF.

This sequence joins TRBV19 and TRBJ2-5; D is undetermined. The ends were cut back, 5 bases at V and 5 bases at J, with 12 bases in the middle. This CDR3 has 13 residues. In germline, CDR1 is LNHDA, CDR2 SQIVND (reference sequence). The CDR3 DNA reads TGTGCCAGTAGTGCGGAACGACGGGAGACCCAGTACTTC. This encodes CASSAERRETQYF.

This chain joins TRBV30 and TRBJ2-3; D call uncertain. Germline CDR1 reads GTSNPN; CDR2 reads SVGIG (reference sequence). Trimming removed 2 bases at V and 0 bases at J, with 9 bases between. This CDR3 has 14 amino acids. This CDR3 reads CAWSSATSTDTQYF. Written as DNA, the CDR3 is TGTGCCTGGAGTTCTGCAACTAGCACAGATACGCAGTATTTT.

The DNA for the CDR3 is TGCGCCAGCAGCCCCCCCCGTCAGGCTTCTCTCTACAATGAGCAGTTCTTC. Its protein is CASSPPRQASLYNEQFF. V usage is TRBV4-1 and J usage is TRBJ2-1; D is uncertain. CDR1 is MGHRA, CDR2 YSYEKL, per germline. Trimming pared 4 bases from V and 3 bases from J, leaving 19 bases between. There are 17 residues in the CDR3.

This chain links TRBV6-5 with TRBJ2-1, with 7 bases lining up with TRBD1. The CDR3 has 15 residues. V lost 2 bases to trimming and J lost 5 bases; unmatched junction nucleotides: 6. The germline V gene encodes CDR1 MNHEY and CDR2 SVGAGI. The CDR3 sequence: CASSYARDSHNEQFF. CDR3 DNA: TGTGCCAGCAGTTACGCACGGGACAGCCACAATGAGCAGTTCTTC.